This T cell receptor (beta chain) was profiled in a study of blood T cell repertoires in COVID-19. The V gene lost 5 bases and the J gene lost 0 bases, with 11 bases spanning the gap. The germline CDR1 and CDR2 sequences are LNHDA and SQIVND (reference sequence). The CDR3 length is 15 residues. The repertoire was sequenced with immunoSEQ multiplex PCR; TCRdb's copy has only in-frame clones and lacks some. The data hold about 50,000 clones, with more than 80% observed a single time. This TCR was sampled from a man aged 60 to 69 with acute or convalescent COVID-19. The specimen was peripheral blood. The chain carries TRBV19 and TRBJ1-5; no definite D call. CDR3 nucleotide sequence: TGTGCCAGTAGTCCAATGGCATATAGCAATCAGCCCCAGCATTTT. It codes for CASSPMAYSNQPQHF.